The present entry profiles one T cell receptor beta chain with its context. Within the sample, other DNA sequences also encode this same CDR3. The CDR3 has 14 amino acids. Germline V CDR1 and CDR2: SGHRS, YFSETQ. Losses at the gene ends were 4 bases for V and 3 bases for J; bases not matched to a gene: 3. Authors' data handling: Nucleated cell counts were estimated from reference gene primer amplification. Generated by immunoSEQ multiplex PCR, the TCRdb table keeps only in-frame clones and is missing some. V, J and clone size reflect that table, while D and trimming were determined from the DNA. The sample carries 75,000 to 95,000 clones, more than 75% recorded once. The data stem from a study of blood T cell repertoires in COVID-19. Study summary: Some COVID-19 samples were acute and others convalescent; all came from the United States, Italy and Spain. Nucleic acid was either cDNA or gDNA, and it came from T cells, B-cell-depleted T cells, or PBMCs.

The V gene is TRBV5-1, the J gene TRBJ2-3; TRBD1 agrees at 9 bases. Sequenced sample: peripheral blood. This TCR derives from a human donor in a cohort sampled during active COVID-19. CDR3 DNA sequence: TGCGCCAGCAGCCCGGGACAGGGTACAGATACGCAGTATTTT. Translating it yields CASSPGQGTDTQYF.